The entry below gives a single T cell receptor (beta chain) sequence along with its context. The antigen remains unidentified. Germline and junction disagree at one end, which may indicate a read error. This entry is derived from a study of blood T cells in healthy people across ages. The study's findings and limits: There was no known CMV status for donors, so expanded clonotype changes were possibly confounded.

The CDR3 runs 15 residues. Sample-barcoded 5' priming and a J-beta primer mix drove a second PCR of roughly 7 to 11 cycles. TCRdb processed the 5' RACE reads anew with MiXCR; each CDR3 protein has one entry. In the table there are around 800,000 distinct CDR3 sequences, around 24% of which are singletons. These data also formed part of another study, on T cells of mothers and their children. That work contributes: At approximately 1.6 ug per 15 ul, all of the extracted RNA went into cDNA synthesis.

The chain combines TRBV12-3 or TRBV12-4 with TRBJ1-3; D is possibly TRBD1 (5 bases). The sequenced material came from blood. The TCR originated in a boy aged 5-17 years in good health. The CDR3 sequence: CASSRQTTSGNTIYF. CDR3 DNA: TGCGCCAGCAGTCGACAGACAACCTCTGGAAACACCATATATTTT.